These T cell receptor beta chains were read from a single sample in a study of T cell repertoires in cytomegalovirus infection. No antigen has been identified for these receptors. MiXCR, run by TCRdb on the reads, gives a single entry per CDR3 protein. The table lists about 830,000 distinct CDR3 sequences, about 30% of them singletons, with approximately 13% in the top ten. Sequencing was performed on cultured CD8+ T cells from PBMCs, taken from culture after CMV antigen stimulation. These receptors all stem from a human donor in good health (CMV status not recorded). Some clones in this sample may be carry-over from other donors' samples. Each CDR3 is given with its conserved first and last residue. The D gene is left open where the match is weak. Size is omitted from some rows. Given values are once, few, many or a class for expanded clones.

>TRBV19|NA|few
CASTWGHSSYNEQFF
>TRBV5-1|TRBD1|NA
CASSPAGTGLYSGNTIYF
>TRBV7-2|NA|many
CASSPIRGASNTYGYTF
>TRBV27|NA|NA
CASSRSLPDEQYF
>TRBV12-3/TRBV12-4|NA|NA
CASSWVRGEAFF
>TRBV5-1|NA|few
CASSPIDREQYF
>TRBV7-9|TRBD1|NA
CASSATGQGSNQPQHF
>TRBV20-1|TRBD2|NA
CSARTSGGLFGFDEQFF
>TRBV27|TRBD2|NA
CASSLGGLAPNTGELFF
>TRBV12-3/TRBV12-4|TRBD1|NA
CASSPDRAQHF
>TRBV12-3/TRBV12-4|NA|once
CASSLALGAGTDTQYF
>TRBV12-3/TRBV12-4|NA|NA
CASTKATDTQYF
>TRBV7-8|TRBD1|many
CASSLVPGQAKTNEKLFF
>TRBV12-5|NA|NA
CASGLVPRQANEKLFF
>TRBV6-1|NA|many
CASRKTREPYNEQFF
>TRBV6-2/TRBV6-3|NA|NA
CASSYVGVRNQPQHF
>TRBV6-6|NA|few
CASGDRGNQPQHF
>TRBV6-8|NA|NA
CASSPLPGELFF
>TRBV19|TRBD1|few
CASSFTGGADTEAFF
>TRBV7-2|NA|many
CASSLNRVGTEAFF
>TRBV4-3|NA|NA
CASSHSLTDESTDTQYF
>TRBV4-1|NA|few
CASSPTIGGSGELFF
>TRBV7-9|NA|NA
CASSLALRANTGELFF
>TRBV7-6|NA|NA
CASSLGQPPNSYEQYF
>TRBV6-6|TRBD1|few
CVGQGATGELFF
>TRBV12-3/TRBV12-4|NA|few
CASSRSLQAEAFF
>TRBV7-6|NA|NA
CASSLRAGEQFF
>TRBV7-6|NA|many
CASSLEASGTGELFF